This T cell receptor beta chain was sequenced in a study of regulatory T cells in long-lasting Graves disease (dated by TCRdb to the early 2020s). Context from the whole study: Persistent Graves' disease was defined as persistently positive TSH receptor autoantibodies together with antithyroid drug treatment for over 5 years. Patients with persistent Graves' disease were compared with patients with newly diagnosed Graves' disease using TCR sequencing and RNA sequencing of peripheral blood. The study was conducted in China and was registered as a clinical trial. A total of roughly 33 samples were covered by TCR sequencing, comprising some 13 persistent and 20 or so newly diagnosed Graves' disease patients. Antithyroid drugs had been taken for 8.5 to 13 years on average by persistent Graves' disease patients in the clinical cohort. The study at large found these results: Compared with newly diagnosed patients, patients with persistent Graves' disease had lower TCR Shannon entropy and fewer highly expanded clones, which suggests clonal expansion. Sequencing and analysis were restricted to the TCR beta chain. Peripheral blood alone was examined, since thyroid tissue, which constituted the primary lesion, could not be accessed. Persistent disease showed preferential use of TRBV28, TRBJ1-2 and TRBJ2-5, whereas newly diagnosed disease favored TRBV20-1 and TRBJ2-1. The authors noted that the small sample size was a limitation that may lower accuracy. More public clonotypes were shared among persistent patients (about 2,800) than among newly diagnosed patients (roughly 1,000).

Libraries were prepared through multiplex PCR. The listed sequencing device is Illumina HiSeq 4000. To build TCR beta libraries, CDR3 regions were amplified by Arm-PCR using iRepertoire HTBI primers. PCR products were gel purified before sequencing. Per the source publication's procedure: Gene usage analysis of CDR3 amino acid clonotypes relied on the roughly 67 TRBV and 14 TRBJ segments identified across samples. Filtered high-quality paired reads were merged into contigs using COPE and FqMerger. BLAST was used to align contigs to the IMGT TRBV, TRBD and TRBJ reference genes, and CDR3 was defined following IMGT. Highly expanded clones were defined as clonotypes with a frequency above 0.1%. Repertoire diversity was measured by Shannon entropy, and V-J evenness by the Gini coefficient. Public clonotypes were defined as clonotypes shared by more than one individual. TCRdb redid the processing of the public reads, applying fastp at Q25 and MiXCR, and retained in-frame beta chains. CDR3 protein sequences are deduplicated, and each keeps its most common genes and DNA. What appears here as the V and J calls and clone size reflects TCRdb's work, not the paper's. This sample is represented by roughly 400,000 distinct CDR3 sequences; about a fifth of them were singletons. In total, the top ten clones hold less than 25% of the sample.

This clonotype was found a few times. The antigen it recognizes is unknown. Per-base quality was not reported, and no clone a single base away is much larger than it. The CDR3 measures 13 amino acids from cysteine to phenylalanine. The only DNA kept is the CDR3, 39 bases in frame from the first base. Between the V and J ends, shortened by 10 bases and 3 bases respectively, the junction contains 16 bases. Reading the germline V gene gives CDR1 SGHDN and CDR2 FVKESK. This specimen's time point label, interpreted: persistent/refractory GD, antithyroid drugs over 5 years with positive TRAb. RNA was extracted from PBMCs in TRIzol for both TCR sequencing and RNA sequencing. Graves' disease was diagnosed according to American Thyroid Association guidelines. Recruitment of patients was carried out at an endocrinology department in Xi'an, China. From each patient, about 8.9 milliliters of peripheral blood was collected into an EDTA anticoagulant tube. Ficoll Paque Plus density gradient separation was used to isolate PBMCs, and no additional T cell sorting was done. An Agilent 2100 Bioanalyzer and agarose gel were used to assess RNA quality, and a NanoDrop 2000 was used to measure RNA concentration.

The clonotype originates from a female donor with Graves disease. The V and J genes are TRBV14 and TRBJ2-7; the D gene is perhaps TRBD2, on 5 matching bases. The sample was peripheral blood mononuclear cells (PBMCs), taken when the disease was refractory, from a patient treated with antithyroid drugs. The nucleotide sequence reads as follows: TGTGCCAAAGTTTTCGACTACCTCTACGAGCAGTACTTC. It specifies CAKVFDYLYEQYF. Extended through the reference TRBV14 and TRBJ2-7 proteins, this CDR3 yields the full variable domain: EAGVTQFPSHSVIEKGQTVTLRCDPISGHDNLYWYRRVMGKEIKFLLHFVKESKQDESGMPNNRFLAERTGGTYSTLKVQPAELEDSGVYFCAKVFDYLYEQYFGPGTRLTVT.